Listed here are 26 T cell receptor beta chains from one sample, sequenced in a study of cytomegalovirus exposure and HLA in healthy donors. 60 Vbeta and 13 Jbeta primers were used in PCR. The table came from immunoSEQ multiplex PCR; TCRdb's copy has only in-frame clones and leaves some out. The profile covers 150,000 to 200,000 clones, with roughly 79% appearing a single time and 7.4% taken by the ten largest. The sequenced sample was PBMCs. The source is a male donor in good health and CMV-seropositive.

V is TRBV7-9 and J is TRBJ1-2; 9 positions match TRBD1. Germline V CDR1 and CDR2: SEHNR, FQNEAQ (reference sequence). CDR3 size: 15 residues. V lost 5 bases and J lost 8; bases outside the gene matches: 12. The CDR3, as DNA: TGTGCCAGCAGCCCGGGGTCGGGACAGGGTTACGGCTACACCTTC. Amino acid sequence: CASSPGSGQGYGYTF.

V is TRBV7-8 and J is TRBJ2-2; the match to TRBD1 covers 8 bases. Trimming removed 1 base from V and 4 bases from J; junction bases left unmatched: 5. Germline V lookup: CDR1 SGHVS, CDR2 FQNEAQ. This CDR3 spans 16 amino acids. CDR3 DNA: TGTGCCAGCAGCTTAGGGCAGGGGGCCTTCACCGGGGAGCTGTTTTTT. This sequence encodes CASSLGQGAFTGELFF.

The chain employs TRBV4-3 and TRBJ2-1; D might be TRBD2 (7 bases). Trimming pared 1 base from V and 7 bases from J, leaving 20 bases between. CDR3 length: 17 residues. Germline lookup yields CDR1 LGHNA and CDR2 YSLEER. CDR3 sequence: CASSQGVWGGRGNEQFF. The CDR3 region has the DNA TGCGCCAGCAGCCAAGGAGTCTGGGGGGGCCGGGGGAATGAGCAGTTCTTC.

The chain uses TRBV7-2 and TRBJ2-1, with D possibly being TRBD2 (6 bases). CDR1 is SGHTA and CDR2 is FQGNSA in the germline V gene. The V gene lost 3 bases and the J gene lost 6 bases, with 12 bases spanning the gap. The CDR3 consists of 14 residues. The CDR3 region is CASSLAGPLNEQFF. The CDR3 DNA follows: TGTGCCAGCAGCTTGGCGGGACCTCTCAATGAGCAGTTCTTC.

V usage is TRBV7-2 and J usage is TRBJ1-3, with TRBD1 as a possible D gene (5 bases). Germline CDR1 reads SGHTA; CDR2 reads FQGNSA. Trimming took off 5 bases at V and 2 bases at J, with 7 bases between the two ends. This CDR3 is built from 13 residues. The CDR3: CASSRQTGNTIYF. CDR3 sequence (DNA): TGTGCCAGCAGCCGACAGACTGGAAACACCATATATTTT.

The chain couples TRBV4-1 to TRBJ1-5, with 7 bases lining up with TRBD1. The V gene end was trimmed by 1 base and the J gene end by 4 bases; junction bases not matched to a gene: 4. The germline CDR1 and CDR2 sequences are MGHRA and YSYEKL. This CDR3 has 15 amino acids. This CDR3 is CASSQAGTVNQPQHF. CDR3 nucleotide sequence: TGCGCCAGCAGCCAAGCCGGGACAGTAAATCAGCCCCAGCATTTT.

The sample holds one count of this clone. The V call is TRBV5-1, the J call TRBJ2-7; TRBD1 matches at 7 bases. The CDR3 totals 14 residues. After removal of 2 bases from V and 6 bases from J, the junction contained 8 bases not matched to a gene. Germline lookup yields CDR1 SGHRS and CDR2 YFSETQ. The CDR3 bases are TGCGCCAGCAGCTTAGGACAGGAGGAAGGCGAGCAGTACTTC. This translates into CASSLGQEEGEQYF. Together with reference TRBV5-1 and TRBJ2-7, the CDR3 gives the full variable domain: KAGVTQTPRYLIKTRGQQVTLSCSPISGHRSVSWYQQTPGQGLQFLFEYFSETQRNKGNFPGRFSGRQFSNSRSEMNVSTLELGDSALYLCASSLGQEEGEQYFGPGTRLTVT.

J is TRBJ2-2 and V is TRBV4-3; a possible D gene is TRBD1 (6 bases). The V gene lost 4 bases and the J gene lost 5 bases, with 8 bases spanning the gap. Germline V gene data show CDR1 as LGHNA and CDR2 as YSLEER. This CDR3 region has 13 residues. The CDR3 spells CASSLQGTGELFF. The DNA of the CDR3 is TGCGCCAGCAGCCTACAGGGTACCGGGGAGCTGTTTTTT.

This clone was counted only a few times. The V and J genes are TRBV10-3 and TRBJ2-1; D possibly corresponds to TRBD2 (5 bases). The CDR3 is 14 amino acids. V dropped 3 bases and J dropped 5 bases, with 11 bases sitting between them. Germline CDR1 is ENHRY and CDR2 is SYGVKD. CDR3 residues: CAISDRGGNNEQFF. CDR3 coding DNA: TGTGCCATCAGTGACCGGGGTGGGAACAATGAGCAGTTCTTC.

This chain uses TRBV4-2 with TRBJ2-7; TRBD2 aligns across 7 bases. The CDR3 sequence is 16 residues long. J gave up 3 bases and V 0 bases, and 8 bases lay outside the gene matches. The germline gives CDR1 LGHNA, CDR2 YNFKEQ. Here the CDR3 reads CASSQDLSSGIYEQYF. CDR3 nucleotides: TGTGCCAGCAGCCAAGACCTTTCTAGCGGAATCTACGAGCAGTACTTC.

This clone was picked up a small number of times. V is TRBV9 and J is TRBJ2-2; 13 bases map to TRBD2. The CDR3 extends over 18 amino acids. V lost 0 bases and J lost 7; bases outside the gene matches: 9. Per the germline V gene, CDR1 is SGDLS and CDR2 is YYNGEE. The CDR3 nucleotides read TGTGCCAGCAGCGTAGCTCTACCGGGACTAGCGGGGAGCGGGGAGCTGTTTTTT. Its translation: CASSVALPGLAGSGELFF.

The rearrangement joins TRBV27 to TRBJ2-3; 8 nucleotides align to TRBD1. The ends lost 6 bases at V and 4 bases at J; junction bases unmatched: 3. The germline V gene has CDR1 MNHEY and CDR2 SMNVEV (reference sequence). CDR3 length: 13 residues. CDR3 loop: CASSRQGPDTQYF. CDR3 nucleotide sequence: TGTGCCAGCAGCCGACAGGGGCCAGATACGCAGTATTTT.

With respect to this clone: At the DNA level, this CDR3 is encoded by other sequences in the same sample as well. This chain uses TRBV19 with TRBJ2-2, with TRBD1 identical over 8 bases. The germline V gene has CDR1 LNHDA and CDR2 SQIVND (reference sequence). The CDR3 sequence is 15 residues long. V lost 4 bases, J lost 2 bases, and 3 bases stayed unmatched. CDR3 nucleotide sequence: TGTGCCAGTAGTACCGGACAGGGAAACACCGGGGAGCTGTTTTTT. Amino acid sequence: CASSTGQGNTGELFF.

This clone was seen a single time. The genes are TRBV4-3 and TRBJ2-5; 9 bases map to TRBD2. Germline assignment: CDR1 LGHNA and CDR2 YSLEER. The CDR3 consists of 17 residues. Trimming at V came to 0 bases and at J to 5 bases, leaving 10 bases not matched to a gene. CDR3 nucleotide sequence: TGCGCCAGCAGCCAAGACCCAGCGGGGGGCCGTCAGGAGACCCAGTACTTC. As protein: CASSQDPAGGRQETQYF.

The chain has TRBV18 and TRBJ1-5, with TRBD1 matching 7 bases. Germline CDR1 and CDR2: KGHSH and LQKENI. The CDR3 runs 15 residues. V shed 6 bases and J 1 base; nucleotides not matched to a gene: 6. CDR3 in amino acids: CASSPTGLSNQPQHF. The CDR3 DNA reads as TGTGCCAGCTCTCCGACAGGGTTGAGCAATCAGCCCCAGCATTTT.

V is TRBV30 and J is TRBJ2-1; TRBD1 matches at 7 bases. The V gene's germline CDR1 is GTSNPN and CDR2 SVGIG (reference sequence). Germline trimming cut 1 base from V and 8 bases from J; bases unmatched to any gene: 8. The length of the CDR3 is 14 residues. The CDR3 is CAWSADRLRDEQFF. CDR3 bases: TGTGCCTGGAGTGCGGACAGGCTACGGGATGAGCAGTTCTTC.

The V call is TRBV2, the J call TRBJ2-3, with TRBD2 as a possible D gene (5 bases). V lost 8 bases and J 1 base, leaving 16 bases between the germline ends. From germline, CDR1 is SNHLY and CDR2 FYNNEI. The CDR3 totals 15 residues. CDR3 amino acids: CASGGRAVGTDTQYF. The CDR3 DNA follows: TGTGCCAGCGGAGGAAGAGCGGTTGGCACAGATACGCAGTATTTT.

This sequence joins TRBV9 and TRBJ1-2, with D possibly being TRBD1 (5 bases). This CDR3 is built from 14 residues. CDR1 and CDR2 (germline): SGDLS, YYNGEE. Trimming took 3 bases from V and 2 from J, leaving 11 bases between them. CDR3 protein: CASSAGGGNYGYTF. CDR3 in DNA: TGTGCCAGCAGCGCCGGGGGAGGGAACTATGGCTACACCTTC.

This clone was recorded only once. V usage is TRBV9 and J usage is TRBJ1-3; no clear D gene. Trimming cost V 1 base and J 0 bases, with 5 bases left between them. The germline gives CDR1 SGDLS, CDR2 YYNGEE. The CDR3 runs 14 residues. CDR3 sequence reads: CASSVRVSGNTIYF. CDR3 DNA: TGTGCCAGCAGCGTACGGGTCTCTGGAAACACCATATATTTT.

The V and J genes are TRBV27 and TRBJ2-3; the D is unclear. Per germline, CDR1 MNHEY and CDR2 SMNVEV (reference sequence). V lost 4 bases and J 2 bases, leaving 13 bases between the germline ends. The CDR3 is made up of 15 amino acids. This chain's CDR3 is CASSSGYPHTDTQYF. DNA of the CDR3: TGTGCCAGCAGTTCCGGGTACCCCCACACAGATACGCAGTATTTT.

The sample holds a few counts of this clone. The V and J genes are TRBV13 and TRBJ1-1, with 8 positions matching TRBD1. CDR1 PRHDT and CDR2 FYEKMQ come from the germline V gene (reference sequence). Losses at the gene ends were 5 bases for V and 1 base for J; bases not matched to a gene: 3. This CDR3 contains 14 residues. CDR3 loop: CASSVQGANTEAFF. Written as DNA, the CDR3 is TGTGCCAGCAGCGTCCAGGGGGCGAACACTGAAGCTTTCTTT. The variable domain in full, completed from reference TRBV13 and TRBJ1-1, reads AAGVIQSPRHLIKEKRETATLKCYPIPRHDTVYWYQQGPGQDPQFLISFYEKMQSDKGSIPDRFSAQQFSDYHSELNMSSLELGDSALYFCASSVQGANTEAFFGQGTRLTVV.

V gene TRBV30 combines with J gene TRBJ1-6; D ambiguous. The CDR3 has 16 amino acids. V lost 1 base, J lost 6 bases, and 16 bases lay in between. CDR1 is GTSNPN and CDR2 is SVGIG in the germline V gene (reference sequence). The CDR3 sequence: CAWSAPLTWRNSPLHF. The CDR3 nucleotides are TGTGCCTGGAGTGCCCCCTTGACATGGCGTAATTCACCCCTCCACTTT.

The J gene is TRBJ1-2, the V gene TRBV29-1, with 7 bases that match TRBD1. Germline CDR1 SQVTM, CDR2 ANQGSEA. CDR3 length equals 11 residues. J lost 8 bases, V lost 7 bases, and 7 bases had no gene match. The CDR3 nucleotides are TGCAGCGCAACAGGGGCGGGGGGCTACACCTTC. It yields the protein CSATGAGGYTF.

The V call is TRBV4-1, the J call TRBJ2-7; D perhaps matches TRBD1 (6 bases). This CDR3 comprises 15 residues. The germline V gene has CDR1 MGHRA and CDR2 YSYEKL. Trimming stripped 1 base from V and 3 bases from J, with 13 bases between. The CDR3 bases are TGCGCCAGCAGCCAAGCACAGGGCCGATTCTACGAGCAGTACTTC. Encoded protein: CASSQAQGRFYEQYF.

The chain employs TRBV7-2 and TRBJ2-3, with D unresolved. The CDR3 is 13 amino acids. Germline-derived CDR1 and CDR2 are SGHTA and FQGNSA. Trimming took 1 base from V and 5 from J, leaving 7 bases between them. DNA for the CDR3: TGTGCCAGCAGCTTAGAACCGGGAGATACGCAGTATTTT. It is translated as CASSLEPGDTQYF.

The chain recombines TRBV6-6 with TRBJ2-7; D remains ambiguous. The CDR3 runs to 13 residues. Germline CDR1 reads MNHNY; CDR2 reads SVGAGI (reference sequence). V shed 5 bases and J shed 1 base, with 9 bases lying between them. Here the CDR3 DNA reads TGTGCCAGCAGTATCCACATTTCCTACGAGCAGTACTTC. Its protein product is CASSIHISYEQYF.